This is a list of T cell receptor beta chains from one sample in a study of T cells in Graves' hyperthyroidism and ophthalmopathy. TCRdb fed the multiplex PCR reads into MiXCR, producing one record per CDR3 protein. The table lists fewer than 300,000 distinct CDR3 sequences, around 15% of them singletons, with 30% in the top ten. The specimen was blood. All receptors come from a woman aged 50 to 60 with Graves' hyperthyroidism that later progressed to Graves' ophthalmopathy. Both conserved end residues are part of each CDR3. The D gene is left open where the match is weak. Clone size, where shown, is once, few, many, or a class for clones that have expanded.

CDR3nt: TGTGCCAGCAGCGAGGTTGGGACTAGCGGGGATACGCAGTATTTT
CDR3aa: CASSEVGTSGDTQYF
len: 15
v_gene: TRBV9
abundance: few
j_gene: TRBJ2-3
d_gene: TRBD2

CDR3nt: TGTGCCACCAGTGTCGGAGAGACCCAGTACTTC
CDR3aa: CATSVGETQYF
len: 11
v_gene: TRBV24-1
abundance: many
j_gene: TRBJ2-5
d_gene: -

CDR3nt: TGCAGTGCCTCCCCAACTTATAAGGAGACCCAGTACTTC
CDR3aa: CSASPTYKETQYF
len: 13
v_gene: TRBV20-1
abundance: many
j_gene: TRBJ2-5
d_gene: -

CDR3nt: TGTGCCAGCAGTGATGGTCCGGGAGTCGGAGAGACCCAGTACTTC
CDR3aa: CASSDGPGVGETQYF
len: 15
v_gene: TRBV2
abundance: many
j_gene: TRBJ2-5
d_gene: -

CDR3nt: TGTGCCAGCAGTTTACTCCCTGGGGCCAACGTCCTGACTTTC
CDR3aa: CASSLLPGANVLTF
len: 14
v_gene: TRBV6-2/TRBV6-3
abundance: many
j_gene: TRBJ2-6
d_gene: -

CDR3nt: TGCAGTGCTAGGAAGGTAGCGGGAGGGAATGAGCAGTTCTTC
CDR3aa: CSARKVAGGNEQFF
len: 14
v_gene: TRBV20-1
abundance: -
j_gene: TRBJ2-1
d_gene: TRBD2

CDR3nt: TGTGCCAGCAGCAGTGGACTAGCGTTATACAATGAGCAGTTCTTC
CDR3aa: CASSSGLALYNEQFF
len: 15
v_gene: TRBV7-9
abundance: many
j_gene: TRBJ2-1
d_gene: TRBD2

CDR3nt: TGTGCCAGTAGTATAGGGAGACAGGGCTTCAAAAACATTCAGTACTTC
CDR3aa: CASSIGRQGFKNIQYF
len: 16
v_gene: TRBV19
abundance: -
j_gene: TRBJ2-4
d_gene: TRBD1

CDR3nt: TGTGCCAGTACTCCCGCGAGTGGAAACACCATATATTTT
CDR3aa: CASTPASGNTIYF
len: 13
v_gene: TRBV19
abundance: few
j_gene: TRBJ1-3
d_gene: -

CDR3nt: TGTGCCAGCAGCCGAGGTCAAGCGGGATCCGGGGAGCTGTTTTTT
CDR3aa: CASSRGQAGSGELFF
len: 15
v_gene: TRBV11-2
abundance: many
j_gene: TRBJ2-2
d_gene: TRBD2

CDR3nt: TGTGCCAGCAGCTTAGGGACAGGGCCCGGGGAGCTGTTTTTT
CDR3aa: CASSLGTGPGELFF
len: 14
v_gene: TRBV7-3
abundance: many
j_gene: TRBJ2-2
d_gene: TRBD1

CDR3nt: TGTGCCAGCAGCTTTAAGAATTCACCCCTCCACTTT
CDR3aa: CASSFKNSPLHF
len: 12
v_gene: TRBV11-2
abundance: -
j_gene: TRBJ1-6
d_gene: -

CDR3nt: TGTGCCAGCAGCCAAGGGGCGACGAGCTCCTACAATGAGCAGTTCTTC
CDR3aa: CASSQGATSSYNEQFF
len: 16
v_gene: TRBV4-2
abundance: -
j_gene: TRBJ2-1
d_gene: -

CDR3nt: TGTGCCAGCAGCGGATTAGCGGGAGGGGACACCGGGGAGCTGTTTTTT
CDR3aa: CASSGLAGGDTGELFF
len: 16
v_gene: TRBV9
abundance: few
j_gene: TRBJ2-2
d_gene: TRBD2

CDR3nt: TGTGCCAGCTCACCACGGAGGGAATATGGCTACACCTTC
CDR3aa: CASSPRREYGYTF
len: 13
v_gene: TRBV18
abundance: many
j_gene: TRBJ1-2
d_gene: -

CDR3nt: TGCGCCAGCAGTGACAGGGGCGATAGCAATCAGCCCCAGCATTTT
CDR3aa: CASSDRGDSNQPQHF
len: 15
v_gene: TRBV5-1
abundance: many
j_gene: TRBJ1-5
d_gene: TRBD1

CDR3nt: TGCGCCAGCAGCTTGGCCAGGGACTTCGAGCAGTACTTC
CDR3aa: CASSLARDFEQYF
len: 13
v_gene: TRBV5-1
abundance: -
j_gene: TRBJ2-7
d_gene: -

CDR3nt: TGTGCCAGCAGCTTGGGACAGCCTAATAGTAATGAAAAACTGTTTTTT
CDR3aa: CASSLGQPNSNEKLFF
len: 16
v_gene: TRBV5-4
abundance: once
j_gene: TRBJ1-4
d_gene: -

CDR3nt: TGTGCCAGCAGTTTAGCGGGAACGACAGGGCTTGCAGATACGCAGTATTTT
CDR3aa: CASSLAGTTGLADTQYF
len: 17
v_gene: TRBV27
abundance: many
j_gene: TRBJ2-3
d_gene: -

CDR3nt: TGCAGTGCCACCATAGGGACAGGGCCTAATGAAAAACTGTTTTTT
CDR3aa: CSATIGTGPNEKLFF
len: 15
v_gene: TRBV20-1
abundance: once
j_gene: TRBJ1-4
d_gene: TRBD1

CDR3nt: TGCAGTGCTAAACCACCTTGGGGCGGGGAGCTGTTTTTT
CDR3aa: CSAKPPWGGELFF
len: 13
v_gene: TRBV20-1
abundance: many
j_gene: TRBJ2-2
d_gene: -

CDR3nt: TGTGCCAGCAGCTCCCACTTACAGGGGATCTCTGGAAACACCATATATTTT
CDR3aa: CASSSHLQGISGNTIYF
len: 17
v_gene: TRBV7-2
abundance: many
j_gene: TRBJ1-3
d_gene: TRBD1

CDR3nt: TGTGCCAGCGGGACAGGCTATGGCTACACCTTC
CDR3aa: CASGTGYGYTF
len: 11
v_gene: TRBV12-3/TRBV12-4
abundance: many
j_gene: TRBJ1-2
d_gene: TRBD1

CDR3nt: TGCAGTGCTAGTCCGGCAGGGGGGGTGAACACTGAAGCTTTCTTT
CDR3aa: CSASPAGGVNTEAFF
len: 15
v_gene: TRBV20-1
abundance: many
j_gene: TRBJ1-1
d_gene: TRBD1

CDR3nt: TGTGCCAGTAGTGTCCTGGGGGCGGCGCGTTACAATGAGCAGTTCTTC
CDR3aa: CASSVLGAARYNEQFF
len: 16
v_gene: TRBV19
abundance: few
j_gene: TRBJ2-1
d_gene: -

CDR3nt: TGCAGTGCTACCCTTGGGCCAGGCAGCTTGGATGGCTACACCTTC
CDR3aa: CSATLGPGSLDGYTF
len: 15
v_gene: TRBV20-1
abundance: many
j_gene: TRBJ1-2
d_gene: -

CDR3nt: TGTGCCAGCAGTTCCCGCGGCTTTAGCACAGATACGCAGTATTTT
CDR3aa: CASSSRGFSTDTQYF
len: 15
v_gene: TRBV6-2/TRBV6-3
abundance: many
j_gene: TRBJ2-3
d_gene: -

CDR3nt: TGTGCCAGCGAGGGACTAGCGGCAAATGAGCAGTTCTTC
CDR3aa: CASEGLAANEQFF
len: 13
v_gene: TRBV3-1
abundance: many
j_gene: TRBJ2-1
d_gene: TRBD2

CDR3nt: TGTGCTAGCAGCTCCCTTATTCAAGAGACCCAGTACTTC
CDR3aa: CASSSLIQETQYF
len: 13
v_gene: TRBV7-7
abundance: many
j_gene: TRBJ2-5
d_gene: -

CDR3nt: TGCAGTGCTAGAGATTCCGCGGGGGTGGTTCTGAACACTGAAGCTTTCTTT
CDR3aa: CSARDSAGVVLNTEAFF
len: 17
v_gene: TRBV20-1
abundance: many
j_gene: TRBJ1-1
d_gene: -

CDR3nt: TGCAGTGCTAGAGGGCCAGACTTCGACGAGCAGTACTTC
CDR3aa: CSARGPDFDEQYF
len: 13
v_gene: TRBV20-1
abundance: -
j_gene: TRBJ2-7
d_gene: -

CDR3nt: TGCAGTGCTAGTAAAGGGGGAGGCAATCAGCCCCAGCATTTT
CDR3aa: CSASKGGGNQPQHF
len: 14
v_gene: TRBV20-1
abundance: few
j_gene: TRBJ1-5
d_gene: -

CDR3nt: TGTGCCAGCAGTTGGGGATCTCAGCATTCTGGAAACACCATATATTTT
CDR3aa: CASSWGSQHSGNTIYF
len: 16
v_gene: TRBV6-1
abundance: -
j_gene: TRBJ1-3
d_gene: -

CDR3nt: TGTGCCACCACCCTGGGGGGGGGTGGATTTTCCTACGAGCAGTACTTC
CDR3aa: CATTLGGGGFSYEQYF
len: 16
v_gene: TRBV24-1
abundance: many
j_gene: TRBJ2-7
d_gene: TRBD2

CDR3nt: TGTGCCAGCAGCTTAATCTCTTATGAGCGGTTCTTC
CDR3aa: CASSLISYERFF
len: 12
v_gene: TRBV7-9
abundance: -
j_gene: TRBJ2-1
d_gene: -

CDR3nt: TGCAGTGCTAGACTTACAGGGTCCACCGGGGAGCTGTTTTTT
CDR3aa: CSARLTGSTGELFF
len: 14
v_gene: TRBV20-1
abundance: many
j_gene: TRBJ2-2
d_gene: -

CDR3nt: TGTGCCAGCAGTTATAAGTCTAGCGGGCGTTTCTACAATGAGCAGTTCTTC
CDR3aa: CASSYKSSGRFYNEQFF
len: 17
v_gene: TRBV6-2/TRBV6-3
abundance: many
j_gene: TRBJ2-1
d_gene: TRBD2

CDR3nt: TGTGCCAGCAGGGGACAGGGCCCCAAACTCTACAATGAGCAGTTCTTC
CDR3aa: CASRGQGPKLYNEQFF
len: 16
v_gene: TRBV12-3/TRBV12-4
abundance: -
j_gene: TRBJ2-1
d_gene: TRBD1

CDR3nt: TGCGCCAGCAGCTTTCGGAGCCCGGAAGAGACCCAGTACTTC
CDR3aa: CASSFRSPEETQYF
len: 14
v_gene: TRBV5-1
abundance: -
j_gene: TRBJ2-5
d_gene: -

CDR3nt: TGTGCCAGTAGTATATCGCGGCGGGGAGGCCATGGCTACACCTTC
CDR3aa: CASSISRRGGHGYTF
len: 15
v_gene: TRBV19
abundance: -
j_gene: TRBJ1-2
d_gene: -

CDR3nt: TGCGCCAGCAGCCAAGAAGACAGCCAAGAGACCCAGTACTTC
CDR3aa: CASSQEDSQETQYF
len: 14
v_gene: TRBV4-1
abundance: -
j_gene: TRBJ2-5
d_gene: -

CDR3nt: TGTGCCAGCAGAGTGGGGACTAGCTCCTACGAGCAGTACTTC
CDR3aa: CASRVGTSSYEQYF
len: 14
v_gene: TRBV3-1
abundance: few
j_gene: TRBJ2-7
d_gene: TRBD2

CDR3nt: TGCAGTGCTAGCACTCACGGGACAGGGTGGAGTGAGACCCAGTACTTC
CDR3aa: CSASTHGTGWSETQYF
len: 16
v_gene: TRBV20-1
abundance: few
j_gene: TRBJ2-5
d_gene: TRBD1

CDR3nt: TGCGCCAGCAGCCACTCCCGACCTGTAGCGCTCGGCACAGATACGCAGTATTTT
CDR3aa: CASSHSRPVALGTDTQYF
len: 18
v_gene: TRBV4-1
abundance: -
j_gene: TRBJ2-3
d_gene: -

CDR3nt: TGCAGTGCTAGGGACTACTCCTACAATGAGCAGTTCTTC
CDR3aa: CSARDYSYNEQFF
len: 13
v_gene: TRBV20-1
abundance: many
j_gene: TRBJ2-1
d_gene: -

CDR3nt: TGTGCCAGCAGCTTAGAGTCAGGGCGTATCGACGAGCAGTACTTC
CDR3aa: CASSLESGRIDEQYF
len: 15
v_gene: TRBV11-2
abundance: many
j_gene: TRBJ2-7
d_gene: -

CDR3nt: TGTGCCAGCAGCTTCCAGAAGGGGACTGAAGCTTTCTTT
CDR3aa: CASSFQKGTEAFF
len: 13
v_gene: TRBV7-3
abundance: many
j_gene: TRBJ1-1
d_gene: -

CDR3nt: TGTGCCAGCAGCTTTGGAAGACTGCCGAACACCGGGGAGCTGTTTTTT
CDR3aa: CASSFGRLPNTGELFF
len: 16
v_gene: TRBV5-6
abundance: -
j_gene: TRBJ2-2
d_gene: -